The next 30 T cell receptor beta chains were all read from a single sample in a study of radiotherapy plus CTLA-4 blockade in lung cancer (dated by TCRdb to the late 2010s). The protocol used for the library was the immunoSEQ multiplex PCR assay. TCRdb holds this immuneACCESS table with in-frame rearrangements only. Some clones are missing; in checked studies, unresolved V genes explain under half, and the rest has no known cause. The sample contains roughly 50,000 clones, more than 70% of them found a single time. Jointly, the top ten make up around 10% of the sample. The sample consisted of peripheral blood, taken from a patient treated with radiotherapy plus ipilimumab. These receptors came from a human donor with non-small cell lung cancer who had stable disease on radiotherapy plus ipilimumab.

This clone was seen more than once but under ten times. V and J are TRBV13 and TRBJ1-6; a weak D match, TRBD1 (5 bases). This CDR3 comprises 15 residues. Trimming stripped 0 bases from V and 5 bases from J, with 8 bases between. CDR1 PRHDT and CDR2 FYEKMQ come from the germline V gene (reference sequence). The CDR3 nucleotides are TGTGCCAGCAGCTTAGGCCGACAGAATAATTCACCCCTCCACTTT. Translating gives CASSLGRQNNSPLHF.

This rearrangement joins TRBV6-6 to TRBJ1-4; no clear D. Germline V lookup: CDR1 MNHNY, CDR2 SVGAGI (reference sequence). Trimming stripped 4 bases from V and 5 bases from J, with 14 bases between. This CDR3 region has 15 residues. This CDR3 is CASSSSGIRNEKLFF. The CDR3, as DNA: TGTGCCAGCAGTTCCTCCGGGATCCGGAATGAAAAACTGTTTTTT.

Only one count was recorded for this clone. This CDR3 is CASSPGQDVGKLFF. The CDR3 nucleotides read TGTGCCAGTAGTCCGGGACAGGATGTAGGAAAACTGTTTTTT. The chain carries TRBV19 and TRBJ1-4, with 8 nucleotides matching TRBD1. Losses at the gene ends were 5 bases for V and 10 bases for J; bases not matched to a gene: 9. From germline, CDR1 is LNHDA and CDR2 SQIVND (reference sequence). The CDR3 length is 14 residues.

The rearrangement joins TRBV4-2 to TRBJ1-3, with D hard to call. V was trimmed by 0 bases and J by 0 bases, leaving 9 bases between them. The CDR3 sequence is 16 residues long. CDR1 and CDR2 (germline): LGHNA, YNFKEQ. The CDR3 DNA follows: TGTGCCAGCAGCCAAGAATCCATCCTCTCTGGAAACACCATATATTTT. Its translation is CASSQESILSGNTIYF.

The chain is built from TRBV1 and TRBJ2-1; the table's D call TRBD2 went unverified against the DNA. TRBV1 has pseudogene status. There are 16 residues in the CDR3. CDR3 loop: CTSSQVAAGEYNEQFF. The CDR3 DNA is TGCACCAGCAGCCAAGTGGCAGCGGGGGAGTACAATGAGCAGTTCTTC.

CDR3: CASSFAGAYEQYF. DNA for the CDR3: TGTGCCAGCAGTTTTGCAGGGGCCTACGAGCAGTACTTC. The chain joins TRBV27 to TRBJ2-7, with D tentatively TRBD1 (6 bases). Trimming took 3 bases from V and 2 from J, leaving 8 bases between them. The CDR3 is 13 amino acids. Germline V CDR1 and CDR2: MNHEY, SMNVEV (reference sequence).

This clone was found once. The rearrangement links TRBV5-1 to TRBJ2-5; TRBD1 agrees at 9 bases. With V trimmed by 0 bases and J by 1 base, 1 base remained unmatched. The germline CDR1 and CDR2 sequences are SGHRS and YFSETQ. CDR3 length: 15 amino acids. In DNA, the CDR3 is TGCGCCAGCAGCTTGGGGGACAGGGCCCAAGAGACCCAGTACTTC. It is translated as CASSLGDRAQETQYF. Based on the CDR3 plus reference TRBV5-1 and TRBJ2-5, the full variable domain is KAGVTQTPRYLIKTRGQQVTLSCSPISGHRSVSWYQQTPGQGLQFLFEYFSETQRNKGNFPGRFSGRQFSNSRSEMNVSTLELGDSALYLCASSLGDRAQETQYFGPGTRLLVL.

V and J are TRBV11-2 and TRBJ1-6, with TRBD1 as a possible D gene (6 bases). Germline CDR1 reads SGHAT; CDR2 reads FQNNGV. Trimming shortened V by 1 base and J by 10 bases, and 14 bases separated the two germline ends. The CDR3 has 15 residues. The CDR3, as DNA: TGTGCCAGCAGCTTAGTTGGGGGCCTTGGGTCACCCCTCCACTTT. Protein product: CASSLVGGLGSPLHF.

In its sample, this clone was seen a few times. The V call is TRBV7-2, the J call TRBJ2-5; 9 nucleotides align to TRBD2. This CDR3 has 17 amino acids. V shed 1 base and J 4 bases; nucleotides not matched to a gene: 10. From germline, CDR1 is SGHTA and CDR2 FQGNSA. CDR3 nucleotide sequence: TGTGCCAGCAGCTTAGGATGGTCGCGGGGGGGCGTAGAGACCCAGTACTTC. Protein: CASSLGWSRGGVETQYF.

The chain employs TRBV14 and TRBJ2-1; a weak D match, TRBD1 (6 bases). Germline V gene sequence: CDR1 SGHDN, CDR2 FVKESK. Trimming left V 2 bases short and J 0 bases short, with 8 bases between. The CDR3 spans 15 residues. CDR3 in DNA: TGTGCCAGCAGCCAACGGGACAACTCCTACAATGAGCAGTTCTTC. Its protein product is CASSQRDNSYNEQFF.

This clone was detected a few times. This sequence joins TRBV6-5 and TRBJ1-1; D ambiguous. V was shortened by 5 bases and J by 0 bases, with 13 bases between the two germline ends. Germline V gene lookup returns CDR1 MNHEY and CDR2 SVGAGI. The CDR3 consists of 15 residues. CDR3 amino acids: CASSPLRTVNTEAFF. CDR3 sequence (DNA): TGTGCCAGCAGTCCGCTACGGACGGTGAACACTGAAGCTTTCTTT.

The genes are TRBV5-8 and TRBJ1-2; D is unclear. Trimming took 3 bases from V and 0 from J, leaving 6 bases between them. CDR1 is SGHTS and CDR2 is YDEGEE in the germline V gene. CDR3 size: 13 residues. CDR3 in DNA: TGTGCCAGCAGCTCAGAAGCTAACTATGGCTACACCTTC. Amino acid sequence: CASSSEANYGYTF.

This chain joins TRBV4-1 and TRBJ1-4; TRBD1 matches 7 bases. CDR1 and CDR2 from the germline V gene are MGHRA and YSYEKL. Trimming at V came to 1 base and at J to 5 bases, leaving 7 bases not matched to a gene. The CDR3 length is 16 residues. The DNA of the CDR3 is TGCGCCAGCAGCCAAGGGCCGGGACAGATGAATGAAAAACTGTTTTTT. Translated, it gives CASSQGPGQMNEKLFF.

The chain employs TRBV19 and TRBJ1-1; D is undetermined. The V gene lost 10 bases and the J gene lost 6 bases, with 12 bases spanning the gap. The CDR3 totals 11 residues. Germline V CDR1 and CDR2: LNHDA, SQIVND (reference sequence). CDR3 protein: CATKYAAEAFF. The CDR3, as DNA: TGTGCCACCAAATATGCGGCTGAAGCTTTCTTT.

This clone was observed once. This chain connects TRBV12-5 to TRBJ1-4; D unclear. The CDR3 is made up of 17 amino acids. V shed 6 bases and J shed 4 bases, with 21 bases lying between them. Germline CDR1 LGHNT, CDR2 FRNRAP. For the CDR3, the DNA is TGTGCTAGTGGCCCAACGCGACACCCTAGCCTTAATGAAAAACTGTTTTTT. Translating gives CASGPTRHPSLNEKLFF.

This clone was observed once. The chain joins TRBV19 to TRBJ1-4, with 11 bases identical to TRBD1. The V and J ends lost 9 bases and 5 bases, in that order; junction bases with no gene match: 8. The length of the CDR3 is 15 residues. Germline V gene lookup returns CDR1 LNHDA and CDR2 SQIVND (reference sequence). The CDR3 is CASQTGTGGNEKLFF. CDR3 in DNA: TGTGCCAGCCAAACTGGGACAGGGGGAAATGAAAAACTGTTTTTT.

The chain combines TRBV5-6 with TRBJ1-1; D unresolved. The CDR3 spans 15 residues. The germline V gene encodes CDR1 SGHDT and CDR2 YYEEEE. The V end was cut by 2 bases, the J end by 1 base, with 12 bases between. CDR3 nucleotides: TGTGCCAGCAGCTTATCTGCCGGGAGGAACACTGAAGCTTTCTTT. Amino acids: CASSLSAGRNTEAFF.

V is TRBV9 and J is TRBJ1-1; D gene ambiguous. The CDR3 spans 13 residues. The germline V gene encodes CDR1 SGDLS and CDR2 YYNGEE. V gave up 0 bases and J gave up 3 bases, with 6 bases separating them. In DNA, the CDR3 is TGTGCCAGCAGCGTAGAGGAGGACACTGAAGCTTTCTTT. Its translation is CASSVEEDTEAFF.

The CDR3 coding sequence is TGTGCCAGCAGTTACCGGGGTTTCGGTGAAGCTTTCTTT. This translates into CASSYRGFGEAFF. This rearrangement joins TRBV6-5 to TRBJ1-1; D not resolved. Germline loops: CDR1 MNHEY, CDR2 SVGAGI. The length of the CDR3 is 13 residues. V dropped 2 bases and J dropped 7 bases, with 11 bases sitting between them.

The chain uses TRBV27 and TRBJ1-1; possible D gene TRBD1, 6 bases. CDR3 length: 15 amino acids. Trimming left V 5 bases short and J 4 bases short, with 17 bases between. The germline V gene encodes CDR1 MNHEY and CDR2 SMNVEV (reference sequence). The chain's CDR3 is CASSPPQGRGTEAFF. The CDR3 DNA is TGTGCCAGCAGTCCCCCCCAGGGGAGAGGCACTGAAGCTTTCTTT.

The chain links TRBV19 to TRBJ1-1; 9 positions match TRBD1. This CDR3 comprises 15 residues. CDR1 and CDR2 (germline): LNHDA, SQIVND (reference sequence). Losses at the gene ends were 6 bases for V and 5 bases for J; bases not matched to a gene: 10. The CDR3 reads CASRSGQGIRTEAFF. CDR3 nucleotides: TGTGCCAGTAGATCAGGACAGGGGATTCGTACTGAAGCTTTCTTT.

V and J are TRBV6-1 and TRBJ1-4; the D is unclear. Germline V gene data show CDR1 as MNHNS and CDR2 as SASEGT. The length of the CDR3 is 14 residues. With 6 bases removed from V and 0 bases from J, the gap between germline ends came to 8 bases. This CDR3 is CASSAVSTNEKLFF. CDR3 DNA: TGTGCCAGCAGCGCAGTGTCAACTAATGAAAAACTGTTTTTT.

This clone has just a few counts. The V call is TRBV5-8, the J call TRBJ1-3; TRBD1 matches at 7 bases. CDR3 length: 17 amino acids. J gave up 4 bases and V 3 bases, and 13 bases lay outside the gene matches. CDR1 SGHTS and CDR2 YDEGEE come from the germline V gene. The CDR3 coding sequence is TGTGCCAGCAGCTCCCGGGACAGAGTCCTCTCGGGAAACACCATATATTTT. This sequence encodes CASSSRDRVLSGNTIYF.

The chain carries TRBV5-4 and TRBJ2-1, with TRBD2 matching 9 bases. The trim removed 4 bases at V and 9 bases at J, leaving 17 bases unmatched. The germline V gene encodes CDR1 SGHNT and CDR2 YYREEE (reference sequence). This CDR3 contains 17 residues. The DNA of the CDR3 is TGTGCCAGCAGCCCGACAAAACTAGCGGGCACCGGGGGTGAGCAGTTCTTC. Translation: CASSPTKLAGTGGEQFF.

The chain recombines TRBV5-5 with TRBJ1-6; no clear D gene. Per the germline V gene, CDR1 is SGHKS and CDR2 is YYEKEE (reference sequence). This CDR3 comprises 14 residues. V lost 0 bases and J 7 bases, leaving 8 bases between the germline ends. The CDR3 bases are TGTGCCAGCAGCTTGGGCACGGGAAATTCACCCCTCCACTTT. Its translation: CASSLGTGNSPLHF.

This chain connects TRBV27 to TRBJ1-5; 7 bases line up with TRBD1. CDR3 length: 13 amino acids. V lost 6 bases and J lost 3; bases outside the gene matches: 2. Germline V gene sequence: CDR1 MNHEY, CDR2 SMNVEV (reference sequence). CDR3 sequence: CASRGTVNQPQHF. The CDR3 DNA follows: TGTGCCAGCAGGGGGACAGTCAATCAGCCCCAGCATTTT.

For the CDR3, the DNA is TGTGCCAGCAGCGTAGAAGGTCGGTCGGAAGCTTTCTTT. This sequence encodes CASSVEGRSEAFF. The chain employs TRBV9 and TRBJ1-1; D not resolved. The CDR3 length is 13 residues. V gave up 0 bases and J gave up 8 bases, with 11 bases separating them. Looked up from germline, CDR1 is SGDLS and CDR2 is YYNGEE.

The rearrangement uses TRBV29-1 and TRBJ2-3, with D unclear. Germline values: CDR1 SQVTM, CDR2 ANQGSEA. V shed 2 bases and J shed 2 bases, with 20 bases lying between them. The CDR3 covers 17 residues. DNA of the CDR3: TGCAGCGTTGAATCCTCACCCTCGACCTGGAACACAGATACGCAGTATTTT. Translation: CSVESSPSTWNTDTQYF.

The rearrangement joins TRBV2 to TRBJ2-3, with TRBD1 identical over 7 bases. Germline V CDR1 and CDR2: SNHLY, FYNNEI. The CDR3 is 14 amino acids. J was trimmed by 1 base and V by 8 bases; bases with no gene match: 6. The CDR3 is CASEYRGGTDTQYF. In DNA, the CDR3 is TGTGCCAGCGAGTACAGGGGCGGCACAGATACGCAGTATTTT.

As regards this clone: The sample contains more than one DNA sequence encoding this CDR3. The CDR3 region has the DNA TGTGCCAGCTCACCCCAGGGAAACACTGAAGCTTTCTTT. This translates into CASSPQGNTEAFF. This sequence joins TRBV18 and TRBJ1-1; weak D call: TRBD1 (5 bases). Germline lookup yields CDR1 KGHSH and CDR2 LQKENI. This CDR3 comprises 13 residues. Trimming removed 3 bases from V and 2 bases from J, with 7 bases in between.